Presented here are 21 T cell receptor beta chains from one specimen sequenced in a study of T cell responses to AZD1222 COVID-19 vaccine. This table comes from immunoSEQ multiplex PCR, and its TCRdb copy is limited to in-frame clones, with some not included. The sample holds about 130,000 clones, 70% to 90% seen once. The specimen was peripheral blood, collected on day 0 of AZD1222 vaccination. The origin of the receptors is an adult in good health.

CDR3 nucleotide sequence: TGCAGCGTCACAGGGTTTCTAGCGGCAACCTCGATAAACAATGAGCAGTTCTTC. It is translated as CSVTGFLAATSINNEQFF. The V call is TRBV29-1, the J call TRBJ2-1; D is possibly TRBD2 (7 bases). Deletions cut 6 bases from V and 5 bases from J, with 29 bases between. CDR1 and CDR2 from the germline V gene are SQVTM and ANQGSEA. This CDR3 comprises 18 residues.

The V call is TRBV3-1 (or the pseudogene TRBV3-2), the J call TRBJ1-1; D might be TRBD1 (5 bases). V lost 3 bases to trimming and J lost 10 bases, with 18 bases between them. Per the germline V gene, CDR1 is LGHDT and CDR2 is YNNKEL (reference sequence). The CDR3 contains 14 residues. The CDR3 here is CASSQQGFFPVAFF. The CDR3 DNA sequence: TGTGCCAGCAGCCAGCAGGGATTTTTCCCTGTAGCTTTCTTT.

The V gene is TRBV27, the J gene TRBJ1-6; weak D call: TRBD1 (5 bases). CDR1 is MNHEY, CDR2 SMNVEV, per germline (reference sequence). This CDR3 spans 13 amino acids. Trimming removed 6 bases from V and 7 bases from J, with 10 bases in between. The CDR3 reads CASRDIPNSPLHF. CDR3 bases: TGTGCCAGCAGGGACATTCCCAATTCACCCCTCCACTTT.

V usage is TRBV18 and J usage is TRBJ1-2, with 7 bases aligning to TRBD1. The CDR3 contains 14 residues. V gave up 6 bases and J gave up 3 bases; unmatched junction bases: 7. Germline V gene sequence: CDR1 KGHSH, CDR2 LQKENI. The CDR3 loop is CASSPEGGHYGYTF. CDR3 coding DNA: TGTGCCAGCTCCCCAGAAGGGGGCCACTATGGCTACACCTTC.

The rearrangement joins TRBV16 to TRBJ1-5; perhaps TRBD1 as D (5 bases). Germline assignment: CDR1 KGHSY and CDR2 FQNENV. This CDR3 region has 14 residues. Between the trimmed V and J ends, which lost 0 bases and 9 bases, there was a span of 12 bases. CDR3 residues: CASSQSLGVPPQHF. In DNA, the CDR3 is TGTGCCAGCAGCCAATCCCTGGGGGTACCGCCCCAGCATTTT.

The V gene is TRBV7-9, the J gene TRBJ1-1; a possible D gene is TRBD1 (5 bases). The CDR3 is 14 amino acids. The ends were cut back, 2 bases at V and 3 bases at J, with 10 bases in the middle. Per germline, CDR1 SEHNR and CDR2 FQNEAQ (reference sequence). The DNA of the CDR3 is TGTGCCAGCAGCTTAAGGGACCAGCACACTGAAGCTTTCTTT. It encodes CASSLRDQHTEAFF.

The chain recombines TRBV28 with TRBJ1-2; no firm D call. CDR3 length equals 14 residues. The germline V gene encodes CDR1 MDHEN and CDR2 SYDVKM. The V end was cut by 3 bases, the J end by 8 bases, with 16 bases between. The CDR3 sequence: CASSLARSDRGYTF. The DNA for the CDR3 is TGTGCCAGCAGTTTGGCCAGATCGGATCGAGGCTACACCTTC.

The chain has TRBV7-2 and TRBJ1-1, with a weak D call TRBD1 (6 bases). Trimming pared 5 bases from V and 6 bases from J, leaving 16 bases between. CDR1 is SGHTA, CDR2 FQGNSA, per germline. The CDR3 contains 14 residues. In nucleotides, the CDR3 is TGTGCCAGCAGCCTAGGACAGTCAAGTGCTGAAGCTTTCTTT. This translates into CASSLGQSSAEAFF.

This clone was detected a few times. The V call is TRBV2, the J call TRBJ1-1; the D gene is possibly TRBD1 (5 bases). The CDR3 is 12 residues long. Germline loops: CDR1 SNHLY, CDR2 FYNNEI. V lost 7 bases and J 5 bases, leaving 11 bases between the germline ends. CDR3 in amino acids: CASTVRATEAFF. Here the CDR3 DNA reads TGTGCCAGCACGGTCAGGGCTACTGAAGCTTTCTTT.

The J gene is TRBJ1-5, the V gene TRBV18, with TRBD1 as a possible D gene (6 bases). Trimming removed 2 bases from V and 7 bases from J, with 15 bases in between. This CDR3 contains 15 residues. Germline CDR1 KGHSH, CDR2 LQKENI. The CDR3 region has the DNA TGTGCCAGCTCACCAGAGGGGGGGGGCTGGCAGCCCCAGCATTTT. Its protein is CASSPEGGGWQPQHF.

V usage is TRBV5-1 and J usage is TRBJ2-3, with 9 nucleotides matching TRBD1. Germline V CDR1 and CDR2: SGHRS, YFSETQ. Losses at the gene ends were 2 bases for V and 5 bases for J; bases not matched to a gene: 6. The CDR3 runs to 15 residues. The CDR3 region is CASSFTGGSVDTQYF. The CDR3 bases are TGCGCCAGCAGCTTCACAGGGGGCAGCGTAGATACGCAGTATTTT.

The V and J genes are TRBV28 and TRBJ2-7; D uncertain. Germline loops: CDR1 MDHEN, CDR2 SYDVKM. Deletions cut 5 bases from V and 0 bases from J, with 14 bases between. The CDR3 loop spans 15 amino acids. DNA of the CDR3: TGTGCCAGCAGTGACGCCTCGATGAACTCCTACGAGCAGTACTTC. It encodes CASSDASMNSYEQYF.

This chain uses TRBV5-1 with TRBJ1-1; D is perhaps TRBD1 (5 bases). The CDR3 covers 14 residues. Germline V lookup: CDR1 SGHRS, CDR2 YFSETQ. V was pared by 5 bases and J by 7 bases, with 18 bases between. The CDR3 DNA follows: TGCGCCAGCAGTAGTACAGGAGTGAAACTTGAAGCTTTCTTT. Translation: CASSSTGVKLEAFF.

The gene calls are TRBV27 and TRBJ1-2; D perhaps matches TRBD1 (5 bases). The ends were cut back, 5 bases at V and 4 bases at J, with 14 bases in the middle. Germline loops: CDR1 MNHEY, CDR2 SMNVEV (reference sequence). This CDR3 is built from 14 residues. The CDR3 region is CASSPRGRGYGYTF. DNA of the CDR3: TGTGCCAGCAGTCCGCGGGGCCGCGGCTATGGCTACACCTTC.

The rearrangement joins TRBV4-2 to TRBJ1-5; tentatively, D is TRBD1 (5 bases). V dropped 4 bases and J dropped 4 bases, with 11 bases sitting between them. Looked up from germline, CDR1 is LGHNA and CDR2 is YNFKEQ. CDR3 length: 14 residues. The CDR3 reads CASSPGDGNQPQHF. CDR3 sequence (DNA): TGTGCCAGCAGCCCGGGGGACGGGAATCAGCCCCAGCATTTT.

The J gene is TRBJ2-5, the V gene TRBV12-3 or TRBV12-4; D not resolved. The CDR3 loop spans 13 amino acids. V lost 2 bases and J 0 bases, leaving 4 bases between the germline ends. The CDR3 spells CASSLHYQETQYF. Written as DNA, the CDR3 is TGTGCCAGCAGTTTACACTACCAAGAGACCCAGTACTTC.

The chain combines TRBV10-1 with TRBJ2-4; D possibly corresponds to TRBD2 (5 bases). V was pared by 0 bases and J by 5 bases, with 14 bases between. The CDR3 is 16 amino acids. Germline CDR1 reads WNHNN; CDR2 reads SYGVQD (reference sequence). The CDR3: CASSESNEGGQNIQYF. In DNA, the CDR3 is TGCGCCAGCAGTGAGTCGAATGAAGGAGGACAAAACATTCAGTACTTC.

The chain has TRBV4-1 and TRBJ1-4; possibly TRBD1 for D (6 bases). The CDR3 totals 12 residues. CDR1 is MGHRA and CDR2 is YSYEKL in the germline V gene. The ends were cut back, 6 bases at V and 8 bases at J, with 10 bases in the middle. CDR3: CASRQGEEKLFF. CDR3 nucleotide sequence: TGCGCCAGCAGACAGGGCGAAGAAAAACTGTTTTTT.

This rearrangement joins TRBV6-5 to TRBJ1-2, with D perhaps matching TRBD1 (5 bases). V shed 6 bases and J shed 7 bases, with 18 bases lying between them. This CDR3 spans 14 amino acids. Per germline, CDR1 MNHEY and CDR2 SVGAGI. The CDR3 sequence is CASSTRDGLVGYTF. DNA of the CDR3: TGTGCCAGCAGCACCCGGGACGGCCTAGTTGGCTACACCTTC.

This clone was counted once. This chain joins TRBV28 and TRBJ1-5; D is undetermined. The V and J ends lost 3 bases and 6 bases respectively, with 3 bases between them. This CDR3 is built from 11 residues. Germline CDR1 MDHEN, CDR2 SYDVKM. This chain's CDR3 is CASSLGQPQHF. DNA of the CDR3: TGTGCCAGCAGTTTGGGTCAGCCCCAGCATTTT.

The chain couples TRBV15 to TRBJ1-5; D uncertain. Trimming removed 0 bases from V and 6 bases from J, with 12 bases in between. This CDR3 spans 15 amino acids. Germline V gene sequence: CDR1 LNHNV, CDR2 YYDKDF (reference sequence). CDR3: CATSRDGVSGQPQHF. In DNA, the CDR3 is TGTGCCACCAGCAGAGATGGGGTGAGCGGTCAGCCCCAGCATTTT.